This T cell receptor beta chain was retrieved from a study of T cells in Graves' hyperthyroidism and ophthalmopathy. Study results and caveats: In simple terms, a model built on 13 V-J features told ophthalmopathy apart from stable hyperthyroidism.

Notes on this clonotype: The antigen is undetermined. A single base separates this from a much larger clone, so it may be a read error.

CDR1 GTSNPN and CDR2 SVGIG come from the germline V gene (reference sequence). The length of the CDR3 is 15 residues. TCR beta CDR3 region amplification was performed from RNA transcripts. When the TCR CDR3 underwent first-round RT-PCR, the HTBI primer set was used. MiXCR, applied by TCRdb to the multiplex PCR reads, yields one record per CDR3 protein. The data hold some 570,000 distinct CDR3 sequences, with 13% to 15% observed a single time. Diagnosing involved the use of clinical symptoms, serum thyroxine and TRAb, thyroid ultrasound and orbital computed tomography. Each 10 ml fresh peripheral blood draw supplied the PBMCs.

The sequence was obtained from a woman between 18 and 30 years old with Graves' ophthalmopathy. The sequencing sample was made of blood. The chain has TRBV30 and TRBJ2-1, with D possibly TRBD1 on 6 matching bases. The CDR3 sequence: CAWSSDRSLYNDQFF. The CDR3 DNA is TGTGCCTGGAGTTCCGACAGGAGCCTTTACAATGATCAGTTCTTC. Full variable domain (rest looked up from reference TRBV30 and TRBJ2-1): SQTIHQWPATLVQPVGSPLSLECTVEGTSNPNLYWYRQAAGRGLQLLFYSVGIGQISSEVPQNLSASRPQDRQFILSSKKLLLSDSGFYLCAWSSDRSLYNDQFFGPGTRLTVL.